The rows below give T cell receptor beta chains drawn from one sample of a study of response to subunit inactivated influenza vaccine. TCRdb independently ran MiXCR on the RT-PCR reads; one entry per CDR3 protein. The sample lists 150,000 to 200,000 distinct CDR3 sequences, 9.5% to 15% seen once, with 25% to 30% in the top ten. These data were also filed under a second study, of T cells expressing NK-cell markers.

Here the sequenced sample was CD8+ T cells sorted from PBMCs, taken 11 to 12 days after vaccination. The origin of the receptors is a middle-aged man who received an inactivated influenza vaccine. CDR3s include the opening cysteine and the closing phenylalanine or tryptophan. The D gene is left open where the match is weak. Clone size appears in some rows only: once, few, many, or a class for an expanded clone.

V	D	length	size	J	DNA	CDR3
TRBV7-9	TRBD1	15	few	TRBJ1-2	TGTGCCAGCAGCTTAGGGACAGGTTATAACTATGGCTACACCTTC	CASSLGTGYNYGYTF
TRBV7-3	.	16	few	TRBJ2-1	TGTGCCAGCAGCTTAAGCGGCGGAGCCTTGGATGCTGAGCAGTTCTTC	CASSLSGGALDAEQFF
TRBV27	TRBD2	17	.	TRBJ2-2	TGTGCCAGCAGTCCGAACCTCATAGCGGGGGGGCCCGGGGAGCTGTTTTTT	CASSPNLIAGGPGELFF
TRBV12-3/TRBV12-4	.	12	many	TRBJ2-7	TGTGCCAGCAGTTTGCTAGCCTACGAGCAGTACTTC	CASSLLAYEQYF
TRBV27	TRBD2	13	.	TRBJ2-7	TGTGCCAGTTCCTGGACTAGCGGATACGAGCAGTACTTC	CASSWTSGYEQYF
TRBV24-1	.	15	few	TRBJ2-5	TGTGCCACCAGTGATTCTTGGACCAACCAAGAGACCCAGTACTTC	CATSDSWTNQETQYF
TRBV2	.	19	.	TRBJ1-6	TGTGCCAGCAGTGAGGTTAGGGAGACAACCCTAACGAATAATTCACCCCTCCACTTT	CASSEVRETTLTNNSPLHF
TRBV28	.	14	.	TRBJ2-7	TGTGCCAGCAGTTTGCAGGACAGTTTCGACGAGCAGTACTTC	CASSLQDSFDEQYF
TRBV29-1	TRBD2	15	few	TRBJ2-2	TGCAGCGTTGCCGATCTAGCGGGAGGGGCCGGGGAGCTGTTTTTT	CSVADLAGGAGELFF
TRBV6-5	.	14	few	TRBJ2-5	TGTGCCAGCAGTTACTCCGACGGCGGTGAGACCCAGTACTTC	CASSYSDGGETQYF
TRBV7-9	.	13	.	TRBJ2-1	TGTGCCAGCAGCTCCTACCAGGGGCCTGAGCAGTTCTTC	CASSSYQGPEQFF
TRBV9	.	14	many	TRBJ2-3	TGTGCCAGCAGCGTATTAGAGCATCCAGATACGCAGTATTTT	CASSVLEHPDTQYF
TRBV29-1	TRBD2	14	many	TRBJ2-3	TGCAGCGTTGATGGATGGGAGGGCCCAGATACGCAGTATTTT	CSVDGWEGPDTQYF
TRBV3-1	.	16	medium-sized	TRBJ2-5	TGTGCCAGCAGCCATTCTCAACGAGGGGTACAAGAGACCCAGTACTTC	CASSHSQRGVQETQYF
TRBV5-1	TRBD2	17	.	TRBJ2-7	TGCGCCAGCAGCTGGGGGCCCACTAGCGGGGGAACCTACGAGCAGTACTTC	CASSWGPTSGGTYEQYF
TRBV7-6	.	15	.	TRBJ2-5	TGTGCCAGCAGCAGATATTCAAGGGAACAAGAGACCCAGTACTTC	CASSRYSREQETQYF
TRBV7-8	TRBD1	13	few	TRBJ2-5	TGTGCCAGCAGCCACAGGGGGCGGAAGACCCAGTACTTC	CASSHRGRKTQYF
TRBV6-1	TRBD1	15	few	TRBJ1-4	TGTGCCAGCAGTCAAACCGGGACAGGGTTTGAAAAACTGTTTTTT	CASSQTGTGFEKLFF
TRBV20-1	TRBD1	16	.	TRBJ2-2	TGCTGTGCCCGGGTTGTACAGGGGCGGAACACCGGGGAGCTGTTTTTT	CCARVVQGRNTGELFF
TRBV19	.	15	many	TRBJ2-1	TGTGCCAGTAGTATAGGGTGGTTCTCCTACAATGAGCAGTTCTTC	CASSIGWFSYNEQFF
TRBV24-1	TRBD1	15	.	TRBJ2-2	TGTGCCACCAGTGATTGGGGACAGGCGAGCGGGGAGCTGTTTTTT	CATSDWGQASGELFF
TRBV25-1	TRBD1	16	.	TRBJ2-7	TGTGCCAGCAGTGCCTTATCCGGGACAGAAGGCTACGAGCAGTACTTC	CASSALSGTEGYEQYF
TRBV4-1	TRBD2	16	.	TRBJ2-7	TGCGCCAGCAGCCAGGTCGCTAGCGGGGCTACCTACGAGCAGTACTTC	CASSQVASGATYEQYF
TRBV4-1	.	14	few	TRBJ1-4	TGCGCCAGCAGCCAAGTAGGGGACTCTGAAAAACTGTTTTTT	CASSQVGDSEKLFF
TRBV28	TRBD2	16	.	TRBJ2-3	TGTGCCAGCAGTTTAGTGTCTAGCGGCGACACAGATACGCAGTATTTT	CASSLVSSGDTDTQYF
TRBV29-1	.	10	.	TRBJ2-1	TGCAGCGTTGTTTCCCATGAGCAGTTCTTC	CSVVSHEQFF
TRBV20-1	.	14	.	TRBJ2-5	TGCAGTGCTAACGCTCACCTGGGACGGAGTACCCAGTACTTC	CSANAHLGRSTQYF
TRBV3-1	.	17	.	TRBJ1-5	TGTGCCAGCAGCGAAGGGTTAGGCAGACAAGGGAATCAGCCCCAGCATTTT	CASSEGLGRQGNQPQHF
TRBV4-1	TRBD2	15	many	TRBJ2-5	TGCGCCAGCAGCCGATGGACTAGCGGCAAAGAGACCCAGTACTTC	CASSRWTSGKETQYF